This TCR beta chain originates from a study of shared T cell receptors in the human thymus. Produced via immunoSEQ multiplex PCR; TCRdb's table is partial and in-frame only. This table holds just under 550,000 clones, more than 75% found once. V was shortened by 0 bases and J by 0 bases, with 8 bases between the two germline ends. CDR3 size: 15 residues. Germline assignment: CDR1 LGHNA and CDR2 YSLEER. These data also featured in a second study, about human thymus T cells. That study reports: Infants served as donors; they were healthy and Finnish and were having corrective surgery for congenital heart defects. Resections from corrective heart surgery provided thymus tissue. Gene usage for V and J segments appeared biased in thymic and blood repertoires. Thymic repertoires from unrelated individuals overlapped highly, related research reported.

Sequenced input: thymocytes. The chain recombines TRBV4-3 with TRBJ1-2; perhaps TRBD1 as D (5 bases). The clonotype comes from a boy younger than two with a congenital heart defect. The CDR3 loop reads CASSQEPGANYGYTF. The CDR3 region has the DNA TGCGCCAGCAGCCAAGAGCCGGGGGCTAACTATGGCTACACCTTC.